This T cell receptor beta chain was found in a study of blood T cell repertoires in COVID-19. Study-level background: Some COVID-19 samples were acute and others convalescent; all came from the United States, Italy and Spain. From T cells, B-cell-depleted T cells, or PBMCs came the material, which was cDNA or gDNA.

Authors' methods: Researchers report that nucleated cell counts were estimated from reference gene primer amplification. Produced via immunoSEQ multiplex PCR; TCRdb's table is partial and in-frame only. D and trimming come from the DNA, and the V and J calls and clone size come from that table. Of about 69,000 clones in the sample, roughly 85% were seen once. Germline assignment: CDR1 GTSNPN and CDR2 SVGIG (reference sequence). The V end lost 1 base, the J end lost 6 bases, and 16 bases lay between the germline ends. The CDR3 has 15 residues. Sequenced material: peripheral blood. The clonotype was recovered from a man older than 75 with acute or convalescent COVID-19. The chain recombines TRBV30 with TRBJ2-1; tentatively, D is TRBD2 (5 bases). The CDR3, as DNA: TGTGCCTGGAGTGATCAAGGGAGTGGGCGCAATGAGCAGTTCTTC. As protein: CAWSDQGSGRNEQFF. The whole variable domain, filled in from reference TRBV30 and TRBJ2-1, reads SQTIHQWPATLVQPVGSPLSLECTVEGTSNPNLYWYRQAAGRGLQLLFYSVGIGQISSEVPQNLSASRPQDRQFILSSKKLLLSDSGFYLCAWSDQGSGRNEQFFGPGTRLTVL.